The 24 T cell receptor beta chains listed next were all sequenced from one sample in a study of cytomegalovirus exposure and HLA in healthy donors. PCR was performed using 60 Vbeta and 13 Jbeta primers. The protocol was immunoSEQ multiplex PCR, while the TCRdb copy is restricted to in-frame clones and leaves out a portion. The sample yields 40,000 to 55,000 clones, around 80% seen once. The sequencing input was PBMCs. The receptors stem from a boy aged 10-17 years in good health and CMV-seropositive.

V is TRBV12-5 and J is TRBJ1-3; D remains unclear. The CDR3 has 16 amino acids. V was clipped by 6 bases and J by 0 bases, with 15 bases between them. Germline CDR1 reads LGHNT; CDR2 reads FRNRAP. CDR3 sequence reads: CASGEGQPSSGNTIYF. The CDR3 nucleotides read TGTGCTAGTGGAGAAGGCCAACCTAGCTCTGGAAACACCATATATTTT. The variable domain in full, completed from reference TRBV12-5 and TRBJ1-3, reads DARVTQTPRHKVTEMGQEVTMRCQPILGHNTVFWYRQTMMQGLELLAYFRNRAPLDDSGMPKDRFSAEMPDATLATLKIQPSEPRDSAVYFCASGEGQPSSGNTIYFGEGSWLTVV.

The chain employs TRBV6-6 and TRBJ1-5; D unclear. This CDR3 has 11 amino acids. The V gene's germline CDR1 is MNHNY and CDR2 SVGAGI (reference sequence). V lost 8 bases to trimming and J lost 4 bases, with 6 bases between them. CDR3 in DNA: TGTGCCAGCGGCCCAAATCAGCCCCAGCATTTT. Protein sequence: CASGPNQPQHF.

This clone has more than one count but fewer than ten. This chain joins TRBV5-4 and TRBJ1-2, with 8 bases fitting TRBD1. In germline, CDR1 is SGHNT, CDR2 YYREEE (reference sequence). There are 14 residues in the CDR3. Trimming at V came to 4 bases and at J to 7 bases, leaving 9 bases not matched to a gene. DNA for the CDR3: TGTGCCAGCAGCCGAAGACAGGGGAGACTTGGCTACACCTTC. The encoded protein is CASSRRQGRLGYTF.

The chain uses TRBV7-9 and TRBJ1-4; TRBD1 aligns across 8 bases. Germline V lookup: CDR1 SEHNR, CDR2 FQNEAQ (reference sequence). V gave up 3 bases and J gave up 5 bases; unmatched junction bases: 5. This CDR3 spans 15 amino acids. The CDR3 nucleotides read TGTGCCAGCAGCTTCGCCGGGACAGGAAATGAAAAACTGTTTTTT. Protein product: CASSFAGTGNEKLFF.

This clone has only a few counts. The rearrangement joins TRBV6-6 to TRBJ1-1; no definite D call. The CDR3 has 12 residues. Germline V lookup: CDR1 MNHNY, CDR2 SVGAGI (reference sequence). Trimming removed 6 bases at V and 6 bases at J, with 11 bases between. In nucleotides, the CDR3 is TGTGCCAGCAGCGGGGTTTCCGCTGAAGCTTTCTTT. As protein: CASSGVSAEAFF.

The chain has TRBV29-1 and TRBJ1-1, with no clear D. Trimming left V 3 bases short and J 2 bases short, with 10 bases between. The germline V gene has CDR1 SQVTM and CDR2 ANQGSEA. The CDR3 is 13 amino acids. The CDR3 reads CSVERDFNTEAFF. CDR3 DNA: TGCAGCGTTGAGAGAGATTTTAACACTGAAGCTTTCTTT.

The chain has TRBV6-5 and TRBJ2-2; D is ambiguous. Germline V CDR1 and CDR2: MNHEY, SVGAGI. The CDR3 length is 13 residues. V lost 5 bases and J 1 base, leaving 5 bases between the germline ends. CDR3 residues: CASSTVNTGELFF. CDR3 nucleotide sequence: TGTGCCAGCAGTACAGTGAACACCGGGGAGCTGTTTTTT.

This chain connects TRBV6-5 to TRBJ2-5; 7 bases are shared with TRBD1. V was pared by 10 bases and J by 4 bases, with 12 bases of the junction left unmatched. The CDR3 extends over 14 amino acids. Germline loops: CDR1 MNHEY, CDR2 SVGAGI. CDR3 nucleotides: TGTGCCACGCCGCCTAGGGGGCGTGGAGAGACCCAGTACTTC. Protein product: CATPPRGRGETQYF.

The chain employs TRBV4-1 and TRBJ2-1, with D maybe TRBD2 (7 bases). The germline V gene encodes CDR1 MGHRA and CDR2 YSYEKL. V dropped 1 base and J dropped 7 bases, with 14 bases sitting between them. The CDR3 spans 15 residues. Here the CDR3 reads CASSQGRGPRNEQFF. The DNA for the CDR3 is TGCGCCAGCAGCCAAGGGCGGGGGCCAAGAAATGAGCAGTTCTTC.

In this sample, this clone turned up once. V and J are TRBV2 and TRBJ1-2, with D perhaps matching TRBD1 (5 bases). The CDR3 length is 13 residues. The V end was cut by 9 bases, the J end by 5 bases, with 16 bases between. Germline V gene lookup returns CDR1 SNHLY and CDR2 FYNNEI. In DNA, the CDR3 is TGTGCCAGTGATTCACAGGAGTCGTATGGCTACACCTTC. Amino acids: CASDSQESYGYTF.

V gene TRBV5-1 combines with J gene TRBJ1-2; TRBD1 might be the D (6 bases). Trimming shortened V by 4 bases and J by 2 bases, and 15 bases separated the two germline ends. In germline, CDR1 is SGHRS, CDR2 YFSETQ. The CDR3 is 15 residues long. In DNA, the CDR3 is TGCGCCAGCAGCCTTGCGAACGGACAGAACTATGGCTACACCTTC. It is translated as CASSLANGQNYGYTF.

CDR3: CALGQPRQETQYF. CDR3 sequence (DNA): TGTGCGCTAGGACAACCCCGACAAGAGACCCAGTACTTC. The rearrangement links TRBV6-1 to TRBJ2-5, with D tentatively TRBD1 (5 bases). CDR1 is MNHNS and CDR2 is SASEGT in the germline V gene. The CDR3 consists of 13 residues.

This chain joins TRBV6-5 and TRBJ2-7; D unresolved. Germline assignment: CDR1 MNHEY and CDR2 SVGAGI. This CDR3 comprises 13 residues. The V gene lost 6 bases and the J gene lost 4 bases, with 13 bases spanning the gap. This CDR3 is CASRIPSIYEQYF. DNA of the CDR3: TGTGCCAGCAGGATACCTTCTATTTACGAGCAGTACTTC.

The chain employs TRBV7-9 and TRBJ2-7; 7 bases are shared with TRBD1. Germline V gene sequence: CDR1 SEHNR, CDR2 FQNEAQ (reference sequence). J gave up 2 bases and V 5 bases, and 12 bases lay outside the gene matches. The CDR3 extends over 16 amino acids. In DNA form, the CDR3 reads TGTGCCAGCAGCCCGATTTTGGACAGGCAAGCCTACGAGCAGTACTTC. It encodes CASSPILDRQAYEQYF.

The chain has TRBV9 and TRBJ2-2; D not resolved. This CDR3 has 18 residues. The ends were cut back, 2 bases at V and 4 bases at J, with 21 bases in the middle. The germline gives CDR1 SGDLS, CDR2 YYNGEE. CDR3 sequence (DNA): TGTGCCAGCAGCGTTAGGAGCTCCTCCACGGCTTTCACCGGGGAGCTGTTTTTT. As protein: CASSVRSSSTAFTGELFF.

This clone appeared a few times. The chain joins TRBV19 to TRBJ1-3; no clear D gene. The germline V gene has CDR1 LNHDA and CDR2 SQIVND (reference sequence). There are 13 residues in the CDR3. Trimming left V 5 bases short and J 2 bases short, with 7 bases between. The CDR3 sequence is CASSFGAGNTIYF. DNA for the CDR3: TGTGCCAGTAGTTTCGGGGCTGGAAACACCATATATTTT.

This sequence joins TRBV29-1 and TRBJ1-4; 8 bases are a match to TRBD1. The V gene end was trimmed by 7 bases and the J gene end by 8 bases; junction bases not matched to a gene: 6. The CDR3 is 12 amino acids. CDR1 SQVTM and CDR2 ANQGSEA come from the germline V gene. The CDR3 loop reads CSGGQGREKLFF. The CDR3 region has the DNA TGCAGCGGTGGACAGGGTCGGGAAAAACTGTTTTTT. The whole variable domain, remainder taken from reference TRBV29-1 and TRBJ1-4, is SAVISQKPSRDICQRGTSLTIQCQVDSQVTMMFWYRQQPGQSLTLIATANQGSEATYESGFVIDKFPISRPNLTFSTLTVSNMSPEDSSIYLCSGGQGREKLFFGSGTQLSVL.

The CDR3: CASRSGGDTGELFF. CDR3 nucleotides: TGTGCCAGCAGGAGCGGGGGGGACACCGGGGAGCTGTTTTTT. The chain employs TRBV6-1 and TRBJ2-2, with TRBD2 matching 10 bases. V shed 6 bases, J shed 3 bases, and the junction held 1 base outside the gene matches. CDR3 length: 14 residues. Germline V gene lookup returns CDR1 MNHNS and CDR2 SASEGT.

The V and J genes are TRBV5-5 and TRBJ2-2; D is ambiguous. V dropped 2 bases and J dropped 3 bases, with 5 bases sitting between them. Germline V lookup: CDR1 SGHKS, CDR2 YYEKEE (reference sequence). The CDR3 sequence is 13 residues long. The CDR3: CASSLLYTGELFF. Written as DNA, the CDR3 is TGTGCCAGCAGCTTATTATACACCGGGGAGCTGTTTTTT.

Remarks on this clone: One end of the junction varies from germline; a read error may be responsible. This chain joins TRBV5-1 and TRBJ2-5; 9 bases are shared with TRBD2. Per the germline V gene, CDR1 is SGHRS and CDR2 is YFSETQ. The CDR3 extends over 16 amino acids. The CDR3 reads CAGSFGIAGAGETQYF. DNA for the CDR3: TGCGCCGGCAGCTTCGGTATAGCGGGGGCTGGAGAGACCCAGTACTTC. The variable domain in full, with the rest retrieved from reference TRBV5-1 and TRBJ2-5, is KAGVTQTPRYLIKTRGQQVTLSCSPISGHRSVSWYQQTPGQGLQFLFEYFSETQRNKGNFPGRFSGRQFSNSRSEMNVSTLELGDSALYLCAGSFGIAGAGETQYFGPGTRLLVL.

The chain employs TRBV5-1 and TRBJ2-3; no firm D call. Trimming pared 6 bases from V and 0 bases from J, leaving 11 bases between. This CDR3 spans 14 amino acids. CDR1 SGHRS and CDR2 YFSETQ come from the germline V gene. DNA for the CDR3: TGCGCCAGCACCGCTTCGAGAAGCACAGATACGCAGTATTTT. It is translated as CASTASRSTDTQYF.

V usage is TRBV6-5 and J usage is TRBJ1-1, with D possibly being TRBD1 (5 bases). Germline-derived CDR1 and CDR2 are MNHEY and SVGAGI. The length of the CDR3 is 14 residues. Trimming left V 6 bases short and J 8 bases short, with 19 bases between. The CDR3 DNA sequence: TGTGCCAGCAGCTTCGGGGGGACCCGCCAGGAAGCTTTCTTT. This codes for CASSFGGTRQEAFF.

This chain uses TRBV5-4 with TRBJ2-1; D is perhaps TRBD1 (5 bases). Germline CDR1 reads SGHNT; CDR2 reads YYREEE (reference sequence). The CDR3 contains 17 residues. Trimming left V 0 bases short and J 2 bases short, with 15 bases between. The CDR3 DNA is TGTGCCAGCAGCTTGGACGGTCGCGCGGACACCTACAATGAGCAGTTCTTC. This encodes CASSLDGRADTYNEQFF.

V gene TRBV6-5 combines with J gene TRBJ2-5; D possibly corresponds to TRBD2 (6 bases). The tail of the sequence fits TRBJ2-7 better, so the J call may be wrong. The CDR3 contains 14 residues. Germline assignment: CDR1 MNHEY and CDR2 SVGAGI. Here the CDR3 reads CASSYFGGPYEQYF. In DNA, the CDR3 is TGTGCCAGCAGTTACTTCGGGGGACCTTACGAGCAGTACTTC.